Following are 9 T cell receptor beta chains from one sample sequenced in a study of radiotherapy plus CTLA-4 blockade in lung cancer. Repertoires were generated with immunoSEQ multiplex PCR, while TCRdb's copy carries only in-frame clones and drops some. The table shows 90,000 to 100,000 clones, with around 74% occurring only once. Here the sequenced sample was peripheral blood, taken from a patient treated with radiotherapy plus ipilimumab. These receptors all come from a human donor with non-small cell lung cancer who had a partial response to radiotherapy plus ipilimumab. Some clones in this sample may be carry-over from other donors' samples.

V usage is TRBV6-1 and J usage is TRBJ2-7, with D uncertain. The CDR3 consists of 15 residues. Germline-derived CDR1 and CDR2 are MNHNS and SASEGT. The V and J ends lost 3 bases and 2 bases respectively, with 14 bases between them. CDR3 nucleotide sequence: TGTGCCAGCAGTGAGTCTGTTAACAGCCCCTACGAGCAGTACTTC. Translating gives CASSESVNSPYEQYF.

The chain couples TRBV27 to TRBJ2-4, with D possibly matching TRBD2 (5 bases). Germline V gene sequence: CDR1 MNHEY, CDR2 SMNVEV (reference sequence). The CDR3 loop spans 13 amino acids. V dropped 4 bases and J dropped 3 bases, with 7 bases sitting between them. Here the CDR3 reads CASSSGLKNIQYF. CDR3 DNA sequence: TGTGCCAGCAGTTCCGGACTCAAAAACATTCAGTACTTC.

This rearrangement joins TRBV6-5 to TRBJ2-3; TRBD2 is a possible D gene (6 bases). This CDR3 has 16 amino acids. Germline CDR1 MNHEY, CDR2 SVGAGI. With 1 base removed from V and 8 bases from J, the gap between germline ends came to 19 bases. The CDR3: CASSYYGWGGSGTQYF. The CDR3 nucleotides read TGTGCCAGCAGTTACTATGGATGGGGAGGTTCCGGTACGCAGTATTTT.

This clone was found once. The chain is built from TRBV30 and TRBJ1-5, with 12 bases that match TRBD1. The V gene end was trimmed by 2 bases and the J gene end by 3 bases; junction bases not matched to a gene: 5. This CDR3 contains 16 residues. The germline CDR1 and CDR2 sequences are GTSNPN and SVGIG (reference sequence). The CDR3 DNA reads TGTGCCTGGAGTCGAGGGACAGGGGGCAACAATCAGCCCCAGCATTTT. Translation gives CAWSRGTGGNNQPQHF.

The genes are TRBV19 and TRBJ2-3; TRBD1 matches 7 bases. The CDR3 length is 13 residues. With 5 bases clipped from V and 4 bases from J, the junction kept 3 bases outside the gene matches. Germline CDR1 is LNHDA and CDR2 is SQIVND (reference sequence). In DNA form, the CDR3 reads TGTGCCAGTAGTTCACAGGGGTCAGATACGCAGTATTTT. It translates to CASSSQGSDTQYF.

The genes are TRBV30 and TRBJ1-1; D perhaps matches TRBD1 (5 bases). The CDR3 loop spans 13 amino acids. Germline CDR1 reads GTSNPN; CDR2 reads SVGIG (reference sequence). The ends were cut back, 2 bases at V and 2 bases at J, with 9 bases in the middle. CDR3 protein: CAWSRQGNTEAFF. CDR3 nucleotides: TGTGCCTGGAGTAGGCAGGGAAACACTGAAGCTTTCTTT. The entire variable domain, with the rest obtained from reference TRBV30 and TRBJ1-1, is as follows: SQTIHQWPATLVQPVGSPLSLECTVEGTSNPNLYWYRQAAGRGLQLLFYSVGIGQISSEVPQNLSASRPQDRQFILSSKKLLLSDSGFYLCAWSRQGNTEAFFGQGTRLTVV.

The CDR3 protein is CASSPGGGSGANVLTF. CDR3 in DNA: TGTGCCAGCAGCCCGGGGGGGGGCTCTGGGGCCAACGTCCTGACTTTC. The rearrangement joins TRBV5-4 to TRBJ2-6, with 8 bases matching TRBD2. V shed 4 bases, J shed 0 bases, and the junction held 3 bases outside the gene matches. Germline CDR1 and CDR2: SGHNT and YYREEE (reference sequence). The CDR3 runs 16 residues.

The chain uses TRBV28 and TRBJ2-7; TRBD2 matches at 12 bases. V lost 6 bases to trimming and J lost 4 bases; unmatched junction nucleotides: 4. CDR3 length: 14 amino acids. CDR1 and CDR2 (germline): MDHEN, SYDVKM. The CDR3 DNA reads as TGTGCCAGCAGACCTAGCGGGAGGGCGTACGAGCAGTACTTC. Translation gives CASRPSGRAYEQYF.

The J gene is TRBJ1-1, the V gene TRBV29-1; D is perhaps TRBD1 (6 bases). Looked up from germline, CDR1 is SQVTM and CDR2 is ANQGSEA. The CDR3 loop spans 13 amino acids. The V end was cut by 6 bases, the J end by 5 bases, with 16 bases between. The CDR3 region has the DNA TGCAGCGTGCTTAGGGACATCGAAACTGAAGCTTTCTTT. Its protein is CSVLRDIETEAFF.